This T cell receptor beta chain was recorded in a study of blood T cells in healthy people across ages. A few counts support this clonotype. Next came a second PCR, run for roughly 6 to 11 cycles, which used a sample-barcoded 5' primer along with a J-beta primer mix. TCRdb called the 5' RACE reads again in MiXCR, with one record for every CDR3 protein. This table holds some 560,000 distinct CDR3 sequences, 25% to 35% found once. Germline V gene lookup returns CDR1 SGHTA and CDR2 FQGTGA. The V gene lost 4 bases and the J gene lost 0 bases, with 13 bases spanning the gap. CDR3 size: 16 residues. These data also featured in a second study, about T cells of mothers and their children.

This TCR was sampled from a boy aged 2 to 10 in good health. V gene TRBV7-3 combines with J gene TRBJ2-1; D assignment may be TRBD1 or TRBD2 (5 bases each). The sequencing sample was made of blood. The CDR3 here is CASSSPEGLSYNEQFF. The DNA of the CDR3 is TGTGCCAGCAGCTCGCCAGAGGGGCTCTCCTACAATGAGCAGTTCTTC.